What follows is one T cell receptor (beta chain) and its context. The antigen is not known. Only in-frame clones appear in the TCRdb table, and some are missing; sequencing was by immunoSEQ multiplex PCR. The table includes 80,000 or so clones, about 82% detected once. The CDR3 totals 13 residues. CDR1 and CDR2 (germline): SGHRS, YFSETQ. The V segment lost 3 bases and the J segment 8 bases; nucleotides outside the gene matches: 4. The sample comes from a study of T cell clones after liver transplantation. Background on the study: Samples came from ITN030ST, which attempted immunosuppression withdrawal within 2 years of liver transplantation.

General observations from the study: Post-transplant time points were not standardized, so conclusions are preliminary.

This chain connects TRBV5-1 to TRBJ1-5, with 8 bases lining up with TRBD1. This TCR derives from a human patient who received a liver transplant. T cells may partly derive from the graft donor. The sequences come from CD4+ T cells from blood, collected just over 45 months after liver transplant. The CDR3 loop reads CASSWTGKEPQHF. As DNA, the CDR3 is TGCGCCAGCAGCTGGACAGGGAAGGAGCCCCAGCATTTT.